Listed below are T cell receptor beta chains from one sample, sequenced in a study of cytomegalovirus exposure and HLA in healthy donors. The repertoire was sequenced with immunoSEQ multiplex PCR; TCRdb's copy has only in-frame clones and lacks some. The data contain about 160,000 clones, about 80% of them singletons. Input material: PBMCs. These TCRs come from a girl between 5 and 17 years old in good health and CMV-seropositive. The CDR3 runs from the conserved cysteine through the conserved F or W. D genes are given only for firm matches. Where a row states a size, it is once, few, many or the class of an expanded clone; other rows omit it.

NA | NA | TRBJ1-1 | TRBV18 | TGTGCCAGCTCACTTGTCCTCGGGGTGGGCACTGAAGCTTTCTTT | CASSLVLGVGTEAFF
NA | TRBD2 | TRBJ2-1 | TRBV6-5 | TGTGCCAGCTCCCCTCACGGGGCGGGGGGTGAGCAGTTCTTC | CASSPHGAGGEQFF
few | TRBD1 | TRBJ1-2 | TRBV28 | TGTGCCAGCAGCTCAGGACAGGGCTATGGCTACACCTTC | CASSSGQGYGYTF
NA | TRBD2 | TRBJ2-1 | TRBV5-6 | TGTGCCAGCAGCCCCGCGGGGGTAGACAATGAGCAGTTCTTC | CASSPAGVDNEQFF
NA | NA | TRBJ1-1 | TRBV7-2 | TGTGCCAGCAGCTTAGCTATGGCAGGCGCATTCATGAACACTGAAGCTTTCTTT | CASSLAMAGAFMNTEAFF
NA | NA | TRBJ1-2 | TRBV5-1 | TGCGCCAGCAGCCCGCCCGGGAACTATGGCTACACCTTC | CASSPPGNYGYTF
NA | NA | TRBJ2-6 | TRBV28 | TGTGCCAGCAGTTTATTAAACTCTGGGGCCAACGTCCTGACTTTC | CASSLLNSGANVLTF
NA | NA | TRBJ1-2 | TRBV10-3 | TGTGCCATCAGTGAGCCCTCAACCGGGAGCGCTAACTATGGCTACACCTTC | CAISEPSTGSANYGYTF
once | NA | TRBJ2-5 | TRBV5-1 | TGCGCCAGCAGCTTAACGCGGGGAGGAGAGACCCAGTACTTC | CASSLTRGGETQYF
few | TRBD1 | TRBJ2-7 | TRBV7-6 | TGTGCCAGCAGCCGGGACAGCCTTTCCTACGAGCAGTACTTC | CASSRDSLSYEQYF
few | NA | TRBJ2-1 | TRBV5-1 | TGCGCCAGCAGCTTGGTTCCCGCCACGAGCTCCTACAATGAGCAGTTCTTC | CASSLVPATSSYNEQFF